These 28 T cell receptor beta chains came from one sample sequenced in a study of early T cells in non-severe SARS-CoV-2 infection. TCRdb analysed the 5' RACE reads with MiXCR anew, one entry per CDR3 protein. The sample holds 53,000 or so distinct CDR3 sequences; approximately 12% are singletons and the top ten take 2.5% to 3%. This material consisted of whole blood, taken at baseline. The receptors were sampled from an adult who was a healthcare worker with PCR-confirmed SARS-CoV-2 infection or an uninfected control (not recorded which).

This clonotype was seen at least ten times. The chain couples TRBV11-2 to TRBJ2-1; possibly TRBD2 for D (6 bases). The CDR3 has 15 residues. Germline values: CDR1 SGHAT, CDR2 FQNNGV. Trimming removed 5 bases from V and 4 bases from J, with 15 bases in between. In DNA form, the CDR3 reads TGTGCCAGCAGCCCCGGGACTCCCCTGTACAATGAGCAGTTCTTC. It is translated as CASSPGTPLYNEQFF.

The CDR3 region has the DNA TGTGCCAGCTCGCCTCGGTATAATTCACCCCTCCACTTT. Amino acids: CASSPRYNSPLHF. The chain carries TRBV3-1 and TRBJ1-6; D unclear. Germline-derived CDR1 and CDR2 are LGHDT and YNNKEL (reference sequence). This CDR3 spans 13 amino acids. Trimming took off 8 bases at V and 4 bases at J, with 9 bases between the two ends. Drawing the rest from reference TRBV3-1 and TRBJ1-6, the complete variable domain is DTAVSQTPKYLVTQMGNDKSIKCEQNLGHDTMYWYKQDSKKFLKIMFSYNNKELIINETVPNRFSPKSPDKAHLNLHINSLELGDSAVYFCASSPRYNSPLHFGNGTRLTVT.

A few counts support this clonotype. The V and J genes are TRBV19 and TRBJ2-7, with D uncertain. The CDR3 covers 13 residues. In germline, CDR1 is LNHDA, CDR2 SQIVND (reference sequence). V was clipped by 5 bases and J by 5 bases, with 13 bases between them. Written as DNA, the CDR3 is TGTGCCAGTAGTCCCATTTTTTCCGACGAGCAGTACTTC. Its translation is CASSPIFSDEQYF.

This clonotype was counted ten times or more. The chain couples TRBV20-1 to TRBJ2-4; 7 bases fit TRBD1. Germline lookup yields CDR1 DFQATT and CDR2 SNEGSKA (reference sequence). CDR3 size: 13 residues. V lost 5 bases, J lost 3 bases, and 4 bases stayed unmatched. As DNA, the CDR3 is TGCAGTGCTCGGGACAGTAACAAAAACATTCAGTACTTC. Residues: CSARDSNKNIQYF.

This clonotype was found once. The chain uses TRBV11-2 and TRBJ2-7, with D possibly matching TRBD2 (6 bases). Germline V gene lookup returns CDR1 SGHAT and CDR2 FQNNGV. The V and J ends lost 1 base and 7 bases respectively, with 20 bases between them. The CDR3 extends over 16 amino acids. The chain's CDR3 is CASSLVIADTPYEQYF. The CDR3 DNA is TGTGCCAGCAGCTTAGTTATAGCGGACACCCCTTATGAGCAGTACTTC.

In this sample, this clonotype turned up many times. V is TRBV6-1 and J is TRBJ1-4, with D possibly TRBD1 on 5 matching bases. CDR1 is MNHNS and CDR2 is SASEGT in the germline V gene. The V end lost 5 bases, the J end lost 0 bases, and 10 bases lay between the germline ends. The CDR3 is 15 residues long. CDR3 sequence: CASSSLGATNEKLFF. In DNA, the CDR3 is TGTGCCAGCAGTTCCCTGGGGGCAACTAATGAAAAACTGTTTTTT.

This clonotype was detected many times. In nucleotides, the CDR3 is TGTGCCAGCAGCTTGGGACAGGACGTTGGCTACACCTTC. Protein sequence: CASSLGQDVGYTF. The chain links TRBV7-9 to TRBJ1-2, with TRBD1 matching 8 bases. The CDR3 is made up of 13 amino acids. J gave up 7 bases and V 3 bases, and 4 bases lay outside the gene matches. Germline V gene lookup returns CDR1 SEHNR and CDR2 FQNEAQ (reference sequence).

The CDR3 loop reads CSAGTSGRLATDTQYF. The CDR3, as DNA: TGCAGTGCAGGGACTAGCGGGAGGCTGGCCACAGATACGCAGTATTTT. The chain links TRBV20-1 to TRBJ2-3, with 15 bases matching TRBD2. The CDR3 runs to 16 residues. V lost 6 bases, J lost 2 bases, and 6 bases stayed unmatched. Germline V CDR1 and CDR2: DFQATT, SNEGSKA (reference sequence).

The CDR3 sequence is CASRSMAGRNGYTF. The DNA of the CDR3 is TGTGCCAGCAGATCCATGGCAGGCCGGAATGGCTACACCTTC. This sequence joins TRBV5-4 and TRBJ1-2; no reliable D call. This CDR3 is built from 14 residues. Between the trimmed V and J ends, which lost 5 bases and 6 bases, there was a span of 17 bases. In germline, CDR1 is SGHNT, CDR2 YYREEE (reference sequence).

CDR3 amino acids: CASSAVGNTEAFF. In DNA form, the CDR3 reads TGCGCCAGCAGTGCGGTGGGGAACACTGAAGCTTTCTTT. The chain recombines TRBV10-2 with TRBJ1-1; D is unclear. CDR3 length equals 13 residues. Trimming cost V 4 bases and J 1 base, with 7 bases left between them. Germline lookup yields CDR1 WSHSY and CDR2 SAAADI.

Ten or more counts support this clonotype. This chain joins TRBV5-1 and TRBJ2-2, with D perhaps TRBD1 or TRBD2 (6 bases each). The CDR3 is made up of 14 amino acids. Germline lookup yields CDR1 SGHRS and CDR2 YFSETQ. With 10 bases removed from V and 7 bases from J, the gap between germline ends came to 20 bases. CDR3 sequence (DNA): TGCGCCGGACGAACAGGGACTGGAGGCGGGGAGCTGTTTTTT. Translation gives CAGRTGTGGGELFF.

This clonotype was seen a few times. This rearrangement joins TRBV6-2 or TRBV6-3 to TRBJ2-5; TRBD1 matches at 9 bases. Trimming removed 8 bases from V and 7 bases from J; junction bases left unmatched: 8. The CDR3 loop spans 13 amino acids. Per germline, CDR1 MNHEY and CDR2 SVGEGT. CDR3 DNA sequence: TGTGCCAGCTCCGGGACAGGGAAGGGGACCCAGTACTTC. It translates to CASSGTGKGTQYF.

This chain connects TRBV20-1 to TRBJ1-4; D unclear. The CDR3 is made up of 14 amino acids. Germline V gene data show CDR1 as DFQATT and CDR2 as SNEGSKA (reference sequence). V was trimmed by 6 bases and J by 10 bases, leaving 21 bases between them. The CDR3 bases are TGCAGTGCCGAGACGACGGGGAATCTCGGAAAACTGTTTTTT. Encoded protein: CSAETTGNLGKLFF.

This clonotype has a handful of counts. The V call is TRBV21-1, the J call TRBJ1-1. TRBV21-1 is recorded as a pseudogene. This CDR3 spans 14 amino acids. The chain's CDR3 is CASSNGGDNTEAFF. The DNA for the CDR3 is TGTGCCAGCAGCAATGGTGGAGACAACACTGAAGCTTTCTTT.

Many counts were recorded for this clonotype. The chain carries TRBV7-2 and TRBJ2-7; 14 positions match TRBD2. Per germline, CDR1 SGHTA and CDR2 FQGNSA. The V and J ends lost 5 bases and 2 bases, in that order; junction bases with no gene match: 5. This CDR3 is 16 amino acids long. CDR3 coding DNA: TGTGCCAGCAGCCCGGGACTAGCGGGAGCCACCTACGAGCAGTACTTC. This translates into CASSPGLAGATYEQYF.

This clonotype was seen a few times. The chain couples TRBV4-2 to TRBJ1-4, with D uncertain. The V gene's germline CDR1 is LGHNA and CDR2 YNFKEQ. The CDR3 length is 15 residues. Trimming removed 5 bases from V and 5 bases from J, with 15 bases in between. CDR3 amino acids: CASSSSTRGNEKLFF. The CDR3 DNA reads as TGTGCCAGCAGCTCATCGACACGGGGAAATGAAAAACTGTTTTTT.

This chain links TRBV6-1 with TRBJ1-1; D may be TRBD1 (5 bases). V lost 6 bases and J 12 bases, leaving 17 bases between the germline ends. The V gene's germline CDR1 is MNHNS and CDR2 SASEGT. CDR3 length equals 12 residues. This CDR3 reads CASRPGLTVPFF. CDR3 nucleotides: TGTGCCAGCAGACCCGGACTGACAGTACCTTTCTTT.

This clonotype was observed many times. The chain combines TRBV11-2 with TRBJ1-2; D is possibly TRBD1 (5 bases). The CDR3 totals 10 residues. V lost 6 bases and J lost 8, with 7 bases in between. Germline-derived CDR1 and CDR2 are SGHAT and FQNNGV. CDR3 coding DNA: TGTGCCAGCAGAGGGGCGGGCTACACCTTC. Protein: CASRGAGYTF.

This clonotype occurred a few times. The J gene is TRBJ2-1, the V gene TRBV18; TRBD2 matches 10 bases. The V gene's germline CDR1 is KGHSH and CDR2 LQKENI. The CDR3 extends over 14 amino acids. The V and J ends lost 3 bases and 9 bases, in that order; junction bases with no gene match: 5. The CDR3 DNA is TGTGCCAGCTCACCGAAACTAGCGGGAAGTGAGCAGTTCTTC. Its protein product is CASSPKLAGSEQFF.

This clonotype was seen ten or more times. The chain employs TRBV28 and TRBJ2-7, with no clear D. There are 11 residues in the CDR3. Trimming pared 8 bases from V and 6 bases from J, leaving 11 bases between. The V gene's germline CDR1 is MDHEN and CDR2 SYDVKM. This chain's CDR3 is CASVRAGEQYF. The DNA of the CDR3 is TGTGCCAGCGTAAGGGCCGGCGAGCAGTACTTC.

Ten or more counts support this clonotype. The gene calls are TRBV4-3 and TRBJ2-5; either TRBD1 or TRBD2 may supply D (6 bases each). The CDR3 is made up of 16 amino acids. CDR1 is LGHNA and CDR2 is YSLEER in the germline V gene. The V end was cut by 1 base, the J end by 1 base, with 13 bases between. The CDR3 DNA is TGCGCCAGCAGCCAAGGAGGGGGGAGTGGCCAAGAGACCCAGTACTTC. Its translation is CASSQGGGSGQETQYF.

This clonotype was found a few times. This chain links TRBV12-5 with TRBJ2-5; D call uncertain. Trimming shortened V by 2 bases and J by 0 bases, and 16 bases separated the two germline ends. This CDR3 contains 17 residues. The germline CDR1 and CDR2 sequences are LGHNT and FRNRAP. CDR3 sequence: CASGLSDPGPYQETQYF. The CDR3 region has the DNA TGTGCTAGTGGTTTGTCTGATCCGGGCCCGTACCAAGAGACCCAGTACTTC.

This clonotype was counted a few times. J is TRBJ2-3 and V is TRBV4-3, with a tentative D call TRBD1 (5 bases). Germline assignment: CDR1 LGHNA and CDR2 YSLEER. V was trimmed by 0 bases and J by 7 bases, leaving 8 bases between them. The CDR3 loop spans 13 amino acids. The CDR3: CASSQDRAYTQYF. CDR3 DNA: TGCGCCAGCAGCCAAGACAGGGCGTATACGCAGTATTTT.

V usage is TRBV6-5 and J usage is TRBJ1-6; possible D gene TRBD1, 6 bases. The germline V gene has CDR1 MNHEY and CDR2 SVGAGI. CDR3 length: 15 residues. The V end lost 2 bases, the J end lost 6 bases, and 11 bases lay between the germline ends. The CDR3 reads CASSYRDNRNSPLHF. CDR3 nucleotide sequence: TGTGCCAGCAGTTACCGGGACAACCGTAATTCACCCCTCCACTTT.

This clonotype was seen only a few times. The genes are TRBV20-1 and TRBJ2-5, with D perhaps matching TRBD1 (5 bases). The V gene's germline CDR1 is DFQATT and CDR2 SNEGSKA (reference sequence). Deletions cut 5 bases from V and 2 bases from J, with 18 bases between. The CDR3 has 15 residues. Here the CDR3 reads CSAPPARQTQETQYF. The CDR3, as DNA: TGCAGTGCTCCACCAGCCCGACAGACTCAAGAGACCCAGTACTTC.

This clonotype was counted at least ten times. This chain links TRBV28 with TRBJ2-7; tentatively, D is TRBD2 (5 bases). Germline values: CDR1 MDHEN, CDR2 SYDVKM. Trimming pared 8 bases from V and 3 bases from J, leaving 14 bases between. There are 13 residues in the CDR3. In DNA form, the CDR3 reads TGTGCCAGCCAAGACGGACTCATCTACGAGCAGTACTTC. Translated, it gives CASQDGLIYEQYF.

This clonotype was detected a few times. The gene calls are TRBV20-1 and TRBJ2-7; TRBD1 matches at 7 bases. Germline V gene data show CDR1 as DFQATT and CDR2 as SNEGSKA (reference sequence). The junction had 5 bases not matched to a gene; V was cut back by 5 bases and J by 4 bases. CDR3 size: 12 residues. The CDR3 here is CSASRQGYEQYF. The CDR3 DNA sequence: TGCAGTGCTTCCCGACAGGGTTACGAGCAGTACTTC.

This clonotype was counted between two and nine times. V and J are TRBV27 and TRBJ2-7; TRBD1 is a possible D gene (5 bases). V lost 4 bases to trimming and J lost 6 bases, with 19 bases between them. This CDR3 is built from 15 residues. Germline V gene data show CDR1 as MNHEY and CDR2 as SMNVEV (reference sequence). The CDR3 region is CASSSKGFIAAEQYF. The DNA for the CDR3 is TGTGCCAGCAGTTCGAAGGGGTTTATTGCGGCCGAGCAGTACTTC.